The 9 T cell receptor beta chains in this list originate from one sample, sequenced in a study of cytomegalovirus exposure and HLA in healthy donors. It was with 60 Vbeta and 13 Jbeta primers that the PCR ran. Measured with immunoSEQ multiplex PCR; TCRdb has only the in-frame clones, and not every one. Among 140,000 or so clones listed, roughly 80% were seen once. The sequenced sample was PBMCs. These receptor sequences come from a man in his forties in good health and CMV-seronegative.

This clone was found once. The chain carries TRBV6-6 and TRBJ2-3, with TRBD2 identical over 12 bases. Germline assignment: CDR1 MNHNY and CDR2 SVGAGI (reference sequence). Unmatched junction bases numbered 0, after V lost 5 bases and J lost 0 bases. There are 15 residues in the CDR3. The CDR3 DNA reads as TGTGCCAGCAGTCTAGCGGGGGGGAGCACAGATACGCAGTATTTT. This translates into CASSLAGGSTDTQYF.

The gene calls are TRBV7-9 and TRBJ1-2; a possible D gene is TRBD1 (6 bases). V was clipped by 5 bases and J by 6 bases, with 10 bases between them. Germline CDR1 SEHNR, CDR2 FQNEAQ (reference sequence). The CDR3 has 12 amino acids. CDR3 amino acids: CASSHRVHGYTF. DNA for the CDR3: TGTGCCAGCAGCCACAGGGTTCATGGCTACACCTTC.

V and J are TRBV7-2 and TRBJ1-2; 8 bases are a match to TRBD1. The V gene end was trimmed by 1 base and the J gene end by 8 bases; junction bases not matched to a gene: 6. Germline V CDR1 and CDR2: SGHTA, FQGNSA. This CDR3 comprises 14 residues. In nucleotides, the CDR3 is TGTGCCAGCAGCTTAGGGCAGGGGGCTCAAGGCTACACCTTC. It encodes CASSLGQGAQGYTF.

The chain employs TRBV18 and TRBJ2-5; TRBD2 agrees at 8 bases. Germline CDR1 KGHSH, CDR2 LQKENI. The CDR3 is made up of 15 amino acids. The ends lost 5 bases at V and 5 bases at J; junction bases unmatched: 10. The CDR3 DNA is TGTGCCAGCTCAGCCGCCGGGGGGGCAGTGGAGACCCAGTACTTC. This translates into CASSAAGGAVETQYF.

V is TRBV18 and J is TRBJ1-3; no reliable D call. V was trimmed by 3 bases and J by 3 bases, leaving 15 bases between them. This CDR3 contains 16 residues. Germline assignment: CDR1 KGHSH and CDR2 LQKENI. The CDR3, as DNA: TGTGCCAGCTCACCCGGCACATTAGCAAGTGGAAACACCATATATTTT. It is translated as CASSPGTLASGNTIYF.

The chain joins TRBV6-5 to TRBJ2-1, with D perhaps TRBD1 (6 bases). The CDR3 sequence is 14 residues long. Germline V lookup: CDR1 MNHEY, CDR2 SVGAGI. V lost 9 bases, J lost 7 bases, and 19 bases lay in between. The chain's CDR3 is CASTGSTSWNEQFF. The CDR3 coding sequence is TGTGCCAGTACAGGGTCAACCTCTTGGAATGAGCAGTTCTTC.

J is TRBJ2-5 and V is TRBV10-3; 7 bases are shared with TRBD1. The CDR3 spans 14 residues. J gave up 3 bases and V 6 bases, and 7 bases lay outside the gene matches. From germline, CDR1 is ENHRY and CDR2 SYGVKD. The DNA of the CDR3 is TGTGCCATCAGGACCGGGACAGTGGAAGAGACCCAGTACTTC. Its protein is CAIRTGTVEETQYF.

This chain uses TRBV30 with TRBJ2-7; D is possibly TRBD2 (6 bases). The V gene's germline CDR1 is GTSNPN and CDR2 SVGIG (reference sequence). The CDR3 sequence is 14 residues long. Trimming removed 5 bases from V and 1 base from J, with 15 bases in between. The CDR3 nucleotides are TGTGCCTGGGCCGAAGGCGGGGATTCCTACGAGCAGTACGTC. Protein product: CAWAEGGDSYEQYV.

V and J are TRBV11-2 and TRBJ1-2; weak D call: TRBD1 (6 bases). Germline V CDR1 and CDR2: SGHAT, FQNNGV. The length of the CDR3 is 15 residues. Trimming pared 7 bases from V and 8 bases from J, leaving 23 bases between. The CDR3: CASILSVGSGGGYTF. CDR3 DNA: TGTGCCAGCATCCTTAGTGTGGGGAGTGGGGGCGGCTACACCTTC.